The 15 T cell receptor beta chains given below trace back to one sample, sequenced in a study of regulatory T cells in long-lasting Graves disease. Time point specified: newly diagnosed GD, antithyroid drugs for less than 3 months. PBMC RNA was the source of the TCR library. According to the study, TCR beta libraries were built with iRepertoire HTBI primers and CDR3-region Arm-PCR. TCRdb recomputed calls from the multiplex PCR reads with MiXCR, one row per CDR3 protein. Counted here are 550,000 to 600,000 distinct CDR3 sequences, about 16% occurring once; the ten biggest clones make up around 12%. These records were also assigned to another study, of T cells in Graves' hyperthyroidism and ophthalmopathy.

The sequenced sample was peripheral blood mononuclear cells (PBMCs), obtained at new diagnosis, from a patient treated with antithyroid drugs. The receptor source for this set is a man between 18 and 29 years old with Graves disease.

Ten or more counts support this clonotype. The V and J genes are TRBV12-3 or TRBV12-4 and TRBJ1-2; D is unresolved. CDR3 size: 13 residues. V lost 2 bases to trimming and J lost 2 bases, with 6 bases between them. The chain's CDR3 is CASSLSQNYGYTF. Here the CDR3 DNA reads TGTGCCAGCAGTTTATCACAGAACTATGGCTACACCTTC.

This clonotype was detected ten times or more. This sequence joins TRBV13 and TRBJ2-7; D may be TRBD1 (5 bases). The CDR3 is 14 residues long. Trimming took 1 base from V and 7 from J, leaving 14 bases between them. CDR1 is PRHDT and CDR2 is FYEKMQ in the germline V gene (reference sequence). The CDR3, as DNA: TGTGCCAGCAGCTTAGAGGGGCCCCTTCGAGAGCAGTACTTC. It codes for CASSLEGPLREQYF.

The sample holds many counts of this clonotype. The rearrangement joins TRBV2 to TRBJ2-7, with 8 bases matching TRBD2. The V gene end was trimmed by 6 bases and the J gene end by 6 bases; junction bases not matched to a gene: 10. CDR1 is SNHLY and CDR2 is FYNNEI in the germline V gene. CDR3 size: 14 residues. CDR3 loop: CASSDSGKYREQYF. CDR3 coding DNA: TGTGCCAGCAGCGATAGCGGGAAGTATCGCGAGCAGTACTTC.

This chain uses TRBV6-2 or TRBV6-3 with TRBJ1-2; 7 positions agree with TRBD1. CDR1 is MNHEY, CDR2 SVGEGT, per germline. This CDR3 is built from 14 residues. The J segment lost 4 bases and the V segment lost 0 bases, leaving 2 bases of the junction unmatched. CDR3 bases: TGTGCCAGCAGTTACTCGGGACAGTCCTATGGCTACACCTTC. This gives the protein CASSYSGQSYGYTF.

This clonotype was found a few times. The chain combines TRBV20-1 with TRBJ2-2; 7 nucleotides agree with TRBD2. V lost 0 bases and J lost 4; bases outside the gene matches: 5. Germline CDR1 reads DFQATT; CDR2 reads SNEGSKA (reference sequence). This CDR3 contains 15 residues. DNA for the CDR3: TGCAGTGCTAGAGATGGCGGGAGTGCCACCGGGGAGCTGTTTTTT. Its translation is CSARDGGSATGELFF.

This clonotype was observed a handful of times. The chain links TRBV20-1 to TRBJ2-5; D might be TRBD1 (6 bases). There are 14 residues in the CDR3. Trimming removed 3 bases from V and 4 bases from J, with 15 bases in between. Per germline, CDR1 DFQATT and CDR2 SNEGSKA (reference sequence). CDR3: CSARGAGIGETQYF. The CDR3 DNA reads TGCAGTGCTAGGGGGGCCGGGATTGGAGAGACCCAGTACTTC.

The chain carries TRBV4-1 and TRBJ2-1; 7 bases are shared with TRBD1. CDR1 and CDR2 (germline): MGHRA, YSYEKL. Trimming at V came to 0 bases and at J to 5 bases, leaving 10 bases not matched to a gene. The CDR3 sequence is 17 residues long. CDR3 sequence: CASSQDPPTGINNEQFF. DNA of the CDR3: TGCGCCAGCAGCCAAGATCCCCCGACAGGGATAAACAATGAGCAGTTCTTC.

In this sample, this clonotype turned up many times. The rearrangement links TRBV27 to TRBJ1-4; TRBD1 matches at 9 bases. V shed 4 bases and J 6 bases; nucleotides not matched to a gene: 15. Germline CDR1 is MNHEY and CDR2 is SMNVEV (reference sequence). This CDR3 comprises 18 residues. The CDR3 DNA follows: TGTGCCAGCAGTTCGGAAGTCCCGGGACAGGGAGGGGATGAAAAACTGTTTTTT. Amino acid sequence: CASSSEVPGQGGDEKLFF.

This clonotype was seen repeatedly, ten times or more. The rearrangement joins TRBV4-1 to TRBJ2-3; D is perhaps TRBD1 or TRBD2 (5 bases each). The CDR3 is 14 residues long. Germline loops: CDR1 MGHRA, CDR2 YSYEKL. V shed 0 bases and J shed 6 bases, with 10 bases lying between them. Here the CDR3 reads CASSQDRGADTQYF. The CDR3 bases are TGCGCCAGCAGCCAAGACCGGGGCGCGGATACGCAGTATTTT.

The sample holds many counts of this clonotype. The chain joins TRBV7-2 to TRBJ1-2; D is undetermined. The CDR3 length is 11 residues. V was shortened by 5 bases and J by 7 bases, with 8 bases between the two germline ends. The V gene's germline CDR1 is SGHTA and CDR2 FQGNSA. The CDR3 is CASSLTRGYTF. The CDR3 coding sequence is TGTGCCAGCAGCCTCACACGTGGCTACACCTTC.

The chain joins TRBV19 to TRBJ1-3; unclear D gene. CDR1 and CDR2 (germline): LNHDA, SQIVND (reference sequence). The CDR3 consists of 16 residues. The germline V and J ends were trimmed by 6 bases and 0 bases, with 15 bases remaining between them. The CDR3: CASRPTGIVSGNTIYF. DNA of the CDR3: TGTGCCAGTAGACCAACGGGGATAGTCTCTGGAAACACCATATATTTT.

This clonotype has a handful of counts. The chain carries TRBV30 and TRBJ1-2, with TRBD1 identical over 9 bases. CDR1 is GTSNPN, CDR2 SVGIG, per germline (reference sequence). J was trimmed by 3 bases and V by 4 bases; bases with no gene match: 6. The CDR3 is 14 residues long. The CDR3 DNA reads TGTGCCTGGAAAAACAGGGGGCGCGACTATGGCTACACCTTC. As protein: CAWKNRGRDYGYTF. Together with reference TRBV30 and TRBJ1-2, the CDR3 gives the full variable domain: SQTIHQWPATLVQPVGSPLSLECTVEGTSNPNLYWYRQAAGRGLQLLFYSVGIGQISSEVPQNLSASRPQDRQFILSSKKLLLSDSGFYLCAWKNRGRDYGYTFGSGTRLTVV.

This clonotype was recorded at least ten times. This chain joins TRBV11-3 and TRBJ1-1, with D perhaps TRBD1 (6 bases). The CDR3 totals 13 residues. V was cut by 5 bases and J by 7 bases, with 14 bases left in between. Germline assignment: CDR1 SGHNT and CDR2 YENEEA. The CDR3 bases are TGTGCCAGCAGCACCCGGACAGAAGGTGAAGCTTTCTTT. Protein: CASSTRTEGEAFF.

Only a few counts were recorded for this clonotype. V usage is TRBV4-1 and J usage is TRBJ1-1; no firm D call. Per germline, CDR1 MGHRA and CDR2 YSYEKL. This CDR3 is built from 14 residues. V lost 2 bases to trimming and J lost 1 base, with 8 bases between them. The CDR3 DNA reads as TGCGCCAGCAGCCAATCAAGAGGGAACACTGAAGCTTTCTTT. It yields the protein CASSQSRGNTEAFF.

Note on this clonotype: The conserved phenylalanine or tryptophan normally closing the CDR3 is absent here, so this likely arose from a read error. The chain combines TRBV12-3 or TRBV12-4 with TRBJ1-2; D is undetermined. V was cut by 2 bases and J by 4 bases, with 8 bases left in between. This CDR3 is 13 amino acids long. As DNA, the CDR3 is TGTGCCAGCAGTTTACCCGGCCCCTATGGCTACACCCTC. Its translation: CASSLPGPYGYTL.